Following are 5 T cell receptor beta chains from one sample sequenced in a study of PD-L1 blockade in urothelial cancer (dated by TCRdb to about 2017). This specimen's time point label, interpreted: pretreatment peripheral blood. Libraries were constructed by the immunoSEQ multiplex PCR assay. The clones in this table, taken by TCRdb from immuneACCESS, are in-frame only. Not every clone is retained; where verified, under half of the shortfall comes from an unresolved V gene, and the cause of the rest is unknown. The sample has 45,000 to 60,000 clones on record, 80% to 85% of them singletons. The biggest ten clones account for 1.5% to 2% of the sample. Source: PBMCs, taken around atezolizumab (anti-PD-L1) treatment. The receptors derive from a man in his fifties with urothelial cancer.

The chain recombines TRBV4-2 with TRBJ2-7, with 9 nucleotides matching TRBD2. The CDR3 covers 16 residues. The junction had 9 bases not matched to a gene; V was cut back by 2 bases and J by 4 bases. Germline CDR1 reads LGHNA; CDR2 reads YNFKEQ. For the CDR3, the DNA is TGTGCCAGCAGCCAACCTCCTCTGACTAGCGGTTACGAGCAGTACTTC. Amino acid sequence: CASSQPPLTSGYEQYF.

The CDR3 is CASRRRPRSGGREAYQPQHF. CDR3 DNA: TGTGCCAGCAGGCGACGCCCGCGGTCGGGGGGGAGAGAGGCGTATCAGCCCCAGCATTTT. The V call is TRBV5-4, the J call TRBJ1-5, with D tentatively TRBD1 (5 bases). There are 20 residues in the CDR3. Between the trimmed V and J ends, which lost 5 bases and 5 bases, there was a span of 32 bases. The germline CDR1 and CDR2 sequences are SGHNT and YYREEE (reference sequence).

V gene TRBV19 combines with J gene TRBJ2-2; D uncertain. This CDR3 is built from 16 residues. Germline lookup yields CDR1 LNHDA and CDR2 SQIVND (reference sequence). The V end lost 7 bases, the J end lost 0 bases, and 15 bases lay between the germline ends. Here the CDR3 DNA reads TGTGCCAGTACCCCGCGGCCAACTACGAACACCGGGGAGCTGTTTTTT. Protein product: CASTPRPTTNTGELFF.

This sequence joins TRBV25-1 and TRBJ1-1; unclear D gene. Per germline, CDR1 MGHDK and CDR2 SYGVNS. V was cut by 2 bases and J by 5 bases, with 18 bases left in between. The CDR3 is 16 residues long. CDR3 coding DNA: TGTGCCAGCAGTGAAAACACGCGGGGAGGAAGGACTGAAGCTTTCTTT. Translating gives CASSENTRGGRTEAFF.

The chain combines TRBV10-3 with TRBJ1-1, with 7 bases matching TRBD1. Germline CDR1 and CDR2: ENHRY and SYGVKD. This CDR3 contains 13 residues. V lost 6 bases, J lost 3 bases, and 4 bases stayed unmatched. The CDR3 loop reads CAISNRGDTEAFF. In nucleotides, the CDR3 is TGTGCCATCAGCAACAGGGGTGACACTGAAGCTTTCTTT.